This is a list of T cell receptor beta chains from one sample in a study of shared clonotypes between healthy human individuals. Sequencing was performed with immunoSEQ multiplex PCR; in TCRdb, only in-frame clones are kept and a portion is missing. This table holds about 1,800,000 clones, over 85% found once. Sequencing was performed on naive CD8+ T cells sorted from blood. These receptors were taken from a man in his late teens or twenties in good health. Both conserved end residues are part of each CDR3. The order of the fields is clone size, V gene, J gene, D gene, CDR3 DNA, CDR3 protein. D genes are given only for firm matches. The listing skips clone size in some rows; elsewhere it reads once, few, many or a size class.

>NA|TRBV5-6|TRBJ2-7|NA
TGTGCCAGCAGCTTGTCGTTACAGGGCCTTACCTACGAGCAGTACTTC
CASSLSLQGLTYEQYF
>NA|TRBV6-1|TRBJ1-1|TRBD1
TGTGCCAGCAGTGAAGTTGGGACAGGGTTCACTGAAGCTTTCTTT
CASSEVGTGFTEAFF
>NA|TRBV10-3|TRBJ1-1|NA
TGTGCCATCAGTGAGGGGGGCACTGAAGCTTTCTTT
CAISEGGTEAFF
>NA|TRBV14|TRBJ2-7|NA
TGTGCCAGCAGCCAAGGTCTTCGGGGCCAGGTGACCTACGAGCAGTACTTC
CASSQGLRGQVTYEQYF
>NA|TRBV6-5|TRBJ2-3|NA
TGTGCCAGCAGTTACGAGGCCGGGGGTTCAGATACGCAGTATTTT
CASSYEAGGSDTQYF
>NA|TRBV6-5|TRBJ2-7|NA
TGTGCCAGCAGTTATTCCGTTGTAGCAGAGCAGTACTTC
CASSYSVVAEQYF
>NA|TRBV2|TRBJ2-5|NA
TGTGCCAGCAGGGAGGACAGCAACCAAGAGACCCAGTACTTC
CASREDSNQETQYF
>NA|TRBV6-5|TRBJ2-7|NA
TGTGCCAGCAGTTTGCCTCAGGGTCGCGAGCAGTACTTC
CASSLPQGREQYF
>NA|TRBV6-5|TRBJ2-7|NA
TGTGCCAGCGGGCCAACAGGGAACCACGAGCAGTACTTC
CASGPTGNHEQYF
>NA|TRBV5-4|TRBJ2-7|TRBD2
TGTGCCAGCTCCCCGCGGGGGGTCTCGGGTGAGCAGTACTTC
CASSPRGVSGEQYF
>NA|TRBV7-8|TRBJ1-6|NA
TGTGCCAGCAGCTTAGACCAGGGACGTCTGAGCTCCTATAATTCACCCCTCCACTTT
CASSLDQGRLSSYNSPLHF
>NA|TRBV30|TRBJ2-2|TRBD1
TGTGCCTGGGAGCCAGGGGGAACCGGGGAGCTGTTTTTT
CAWEPGGTGELFF
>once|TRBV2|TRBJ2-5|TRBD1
TGTGCCCGGCAGGGGGCGTCGAGGGGTGTCCAAGAGACCCAGTACTTC
CARQGASRGVQETQYF
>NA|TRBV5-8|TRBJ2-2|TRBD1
TGTGCCAGCAGCTGGGACAGGGTCTGGAACACCGGGGAGCTGTTTTTT
CASSWDRVWNTGELFF
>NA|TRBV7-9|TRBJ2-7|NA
TGTGCCAGCAGCTCCCGTTTAGGGGAAGCCTACGAGCAGTACTTC
CASSSRLGEAYEQYF
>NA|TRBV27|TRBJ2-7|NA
TGTGCCAGCAGTCCCCTGGGGAGGACCGCTACCGGCTACGAGCAGTACTTC
CASSPLGRTATGYEQYF
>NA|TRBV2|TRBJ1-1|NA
TGTGCCAGCAGTTTTCCTGAAGCTTTCTTT
CASSFPEAFF
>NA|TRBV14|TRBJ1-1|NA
TGTGCCAGCAGCCAACTCAACAAGGGGGAAGGCGGAGCTTTCTTT
CASSQLNKGEGGAFF
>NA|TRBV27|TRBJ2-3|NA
TGTGCCAGCAGTCCCTCAGGAGGGGGCACAGATACGCAGTATTTT
CASSPSGGGTDTQYF
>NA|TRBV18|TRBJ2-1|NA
TGTGCCAGCTCGACGGATGAGGGACCGGACGATGAGCAGTTCTTC
CASSTDEGPDDEQFF
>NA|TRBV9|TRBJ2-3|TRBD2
TGTGCCAGCAACAAACCTAGCGGGGGGCTCACAGATACGCAGTATTTT
CASNKPSGGLTDTQYF
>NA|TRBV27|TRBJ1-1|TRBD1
TGTGCCAGCAGTGGACAGGGTTTGGAGTCTGAAGCTTTCTTT
CASSGQGLESEAFF
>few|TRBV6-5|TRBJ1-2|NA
TGTGCCAGCAGCCAGGACGGGAACTATGGCTACACCTTC
CASSQDGNYGYTF
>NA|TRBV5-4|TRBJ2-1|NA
TGTGCCAGCAGCTTGGCGGCCAGGGACAATGAGCAGTTCTTC
CASSLAARDNEQFF
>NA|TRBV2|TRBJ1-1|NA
TGTGCCAGCAGTGAAGTGGCTTACACTGAAGCTTTCTTT
CASSEVAYTEAFF
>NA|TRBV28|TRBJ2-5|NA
TGTGCCAGCAGTTTCGCCTACCGGGACGCACAAGAGACCCAGTACTTC
CASSFAYRDAQETQYF
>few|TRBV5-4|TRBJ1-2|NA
TGTGCCAGCAGCTTGAAGGTTGGCTATGGCTACACCTTC
CASSLKVGYGYTF
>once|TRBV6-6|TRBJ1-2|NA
TGTGCCAGCAGTCCAATAGAGGGGGGGCTTAATGGCTACACCTTC
CASSPIEGGLNGYTF
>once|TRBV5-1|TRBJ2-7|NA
TGCGCCAGCAGCTTGGCCTGGACAGATGAACTTTCCTACGAGCAGTACTTC
CASSLAWTDELSYEQYF
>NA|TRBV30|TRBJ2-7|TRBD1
TGTGCCTGGAGCATCGGACAGGGGGTCGTCTACGAGCAGTACTTC
CAWSIGQGVVYEQYF
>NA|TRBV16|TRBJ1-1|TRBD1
TGTGCCAGCAGCCAAACTTTTCTCCCTACGGGACAGGGTATAACTTTCTTT
CASSQTFLPTGQGITFF
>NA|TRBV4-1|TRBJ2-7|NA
TGCGCCAGCAGCGTGACAGTTCCAAATTACGAGCAGTACTTC
CASSVTVPNYEQYF
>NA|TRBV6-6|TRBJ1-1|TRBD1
TGTGCCAGCAGTTTTCCAGGGGGCAAAAGGACTGAAGCTTTCTTT
CASSFPGGKRTEAFF
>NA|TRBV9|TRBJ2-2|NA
TGTGCCAGCAGCGGGGGGGAGTCCCACACCGGGGAGCTGTTTTTT
CASSGGESHTGELFF
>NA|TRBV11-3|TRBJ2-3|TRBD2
TGTGCCAGCAGCGCGGGGGGGATGATGGGTTCAGATACGCAGTATTTT
CASSAGGMMGSDTQYF
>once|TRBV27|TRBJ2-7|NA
TGTGCCAGCAGTCAAACGGGGGGCATCTACGAGCAGTACTTC
CASSQTGGIYEQYF
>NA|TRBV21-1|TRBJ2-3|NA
TGTGCCAGCAGCCCACAGGAGGGGGTTCATGTTGATACGCAGTATTTT
CASSPQEGVHVDTQYF